This note documents a single TCR beta chain sequence. Its antigen is as yet unknown. The sample comes from a study of T cell responses to AZD1222 COVID-19 vaccine. Study results and caveats: Spike-specific TCRs gained breadth and depth after people received two AZD1222 doses. White British people made up most donors, females outnumbered males, and clonal diversity was possibly underestimated. Close to half of spike-specific TCRs reportedly recognize unmutated variant regions. Recipients of AZD1222 seropositive at baseline numbered only 5 to 7.

Assay used: immunoSEQ multiplex PCR; TCRdb lists only in-frame clones, some missing. The sample holds about 55,000 clones, about 90% seen once. The CDR3 is made up of 14 amino acids. V lost 7 bases and J lost 5, with 17 bases in between. CDR1 is MRHNA, CDR2 SNTAGT, per germline. This chain uses TRBV6-4 with TRBJ1-2, with D perhaps TRBD1 (5 bases). This TCR came from an adult in good health. Sequences were derived from peripheral blood, sampled on day 0 of AZD1222 vaccination. The CDR3 nucleotides read TGTGCCAGCACACCCGGCCCAGGGAAGTATGGCTACACCTTC. Translating it yields CASTPGPGKYGYTF.